This note documents a single TCR beta chain sequence. The CDR3 has 14 residues. In germline, CDR1 is DFQATT, CDR2 SNEGSKA (reference sequence). V was trimmed by 3 bases and J by 9 bases, leaving 18 bases between them. The entry originates in a study of blood T cells in healthy people across ages. For the study at large: Template switching captured about one barcoded beta molecule per two T cells.

Primed by a sample-barcoded 5' primer and a J-beta primer mix, a second PCR proceeded for 7 to 11 cycles. TCRdb ran MiXCR on the 5' RACE reads and lists one entry per CDR3 protein. The sample holds more than 800,000 distinct CDR3 sequences; around 43% are singletons and the top ten take under 20%. The receptor comes from an older woman in good health. The specimen sequenced was blood. The chain carries TRBV20-1 and TRBJ2-1, with D tentatively TRBD1 or TRBD2 (5 bases each). CDR3 amino acids: CSASLGTSNGEQFF. CDR3 coding DNA: TGCAGTGCTAGTCTAGGGACCAGCAATGGTGAGCAGTTCTTC.